Presented here are 2 T cell receptor beta chains from one specimen sequenced in a study of blood T cells in healthy people across ages. Alongside a J-beta primer mix, a sample-barcoded 5' primer served in a second PCR lasting roughly 7 to 12 cycles. TCRdb recomputed calls from the 5' RACE reads with MiXCR, one row per CDR3 protein. The repertoire holds some 1.4 million distinct CDR3 sequences, with around 39% as singletons. The material sequenced was blood. The receptors come from a woman aged 18-35 years in good health.

This rearrangement joins TRBV6-6 to TRBJ2-7, with 12 bases matching TRBD1. Per the germline V gene, CDR1 is MNHNY and CDR2 is SVGAGI (reference sequence). The CDR3 sequence is 13 residues long. V dropped 8 bases and J dropped 3; count of bases not matched to a gene: 2. This CDR3 is CASGTGGIYEQYF. The CDR3 DNA is TGTGCCAGCGGGACAGGGGGCATCTACGAGCAGTACTTC.

The chain links TRBV3-1 to TRBJ2-3, with D perhaps TRBD2 (6 bases). V was trimmed by 1 base and J by 2 bases, leaving 16 bases between them. This CDR3 is built from 17 residues. The germline CDR1 and CDR2 sequences are LGHDT and YNNKEL (reference sequence). The CDR3 bases are TGTGCCAGCAGCCAAGCCGGGTACACTAGCCCCACAGATACGCAGTATTTT. This gives the protein CASSQAGYTSPTDTQYF.